The 11 T cell receptor beta chains reported below all come from one sample, sequenced in a study of human T cells and chemical hapten exposure. TCRdb ran MiXCR on the RACE reads and lists one entry per CDR3 protein. The sample has about 110,000 distinct CDR3 sequences, approximately 12% seen once. The sample's time point: pre-sensitization, week 0. The treatment: therapeutic diphenylcyclopropenone sensitization with weekly scalp DPC. This specimen consisted of whole blood, obtained in connection with sensitization to the hapten diphenylcyclopropenone (DPC). The receptors shown here come from a woman aged 45-59 years with alopecia areata. Some clones in this sample may be carry-over from other donors' samples.

This clonotype was picked up a small number of times. The CDR3 protein is CASRVNSGTGELFF. The CDR3 nucleotides read TGTGCCAGCAGAGTGAATAGCGGAACCGGGGAGCTGTTTTTT. The J gene is TRBJ2-2, the V gene TRBV7-2; D is possibly TRBD2 (6 bases). The length of the CDR3 is 14 residues. CDR1 and CDR2 from the germline V gene are SGHTA and FQGNSA. Trimming removed 6 bases from V and 5 bases from J, with 13 bases in between.

This clonotype was found a few times. The chain has TRBV10-3 and TRBJ1-1; weak D call: TRBD1 (5 bases). Germline V gene sequence: CDR1 ENHRY, CDR2 SYGVKD. The V end lost 6 bases, the J end lost 1 base, and 12 bases lay between the germline ends. The CDR3 sequence is 14 residues long. The CDR3 spells CAISVTEPNTEAFF. The CDR3 bases are TGTGCCATCAGCGTGACAGAGCCGAACACTGAAGCTTTCTTT.

This clonotype was picked up many times. The chain joins TRBV3-1 to TRBJ1-5; D gene unclear. Trimming cost V 3 bases and J 10 bases, with 13 bases left between them. Per the germline V gene, CDR1 is LGHDT and CDR2 is YNNKEL (reference sequence). The CDR3 runs 13 residues. This chain's CDR3 is CASSQDPLVPQHF. CDR3 bases: TGTGCCAGCAGCCAGGACCCCCTTGTACCCCAGCATTTT.

The CDR3: CSVRRQGTYYGYTF. The DNA of the CDR3 is TGCAGCGTCCGCAGACAGGGAACCTACTATGGCTACACCTTC. The V gene is TRBV29-1, the J gene TRBJ1-2; 7 bases match TRBD1. The CDR3 consists of 14 residues. The germline V gene has CDR1 SQVTM and CDR2 ANQGSEA. The trim removed 6 bases at V and 3 bases at J, leaving 10 bases unmatched.

The table lists this clonotype with a few counts. The V gene is TRBV11-1, the J gene TRBJ2-7, with 8 bases identical to TRBD1. The CDR3 covers 14 residues. J lost 2 bases, V lost 4 bases, and 4 bases had no gene match. Per the germline V gene, CDR1 is SGHAT and CDR2 is FQDESV (reference sequence). DNA of the CDR3: TGTGCCAGCAGCTCCGACAGGGGAGCCTACGAGCAGTACTTC. Translated, it gives CASSSDRGAYEQYF.

The chain is built from TRBV6-2 or TRBV6-3 and TRBJ2-7, with no clear D. V was pared by 4 bases and J by 1 base, with 8 bases between. CDR1 MNHEY and CDR2 SVGEGT come from the germline V gene. The length of the CDR3 is 13 residues. The CDR3 sequence is CASSSARSYEQYF. The CDR3 DNA follows: TGTGCCAGCAGTTCCGCCCGATCCTACGAGCAGTACTTC.

V and J are TRBV14 and TRBJ2-7, with TRBD1 identical over 10 bases. V shed 6 bases and J 6 bases; nucleotides not matched to a gene: 5. The germline gives CDR1 SGHDN, CDR2 FVKESK. The length of the CDR3 is 13 residues. CDR3 region: CASSRQGASEQYF. In DNA, the CDR3 is TGTGCCAGCAGTCGACAGGGGGCCTCCGAGCAGTACTTC.

This clonotype appeared a few times. This chain uses TRBV5-1 with TRBJ1-2; D call uncertain. The CDR3 spans 14 residues. The germline CDR1 and CDR2 sequences are SGHRS and YFSETQ. Trimming took 5 bases from V and 2 from J, leaving 13 bases between them. The chain's CDR3 is CASRSGGPNYGYTF. CDR3 nucleotide sequence: TGCGCCAGCAGGTCCGGAGGACCCAACTATGGCTACACCTTC.

This clonotype was counted a few times. The V call is TRBV27, the J call TRBJ2-2; D uncertain. Per germline, CDR1 MNHEY and CDR2 SMNVEV (reference sequence). The V end was cut by 4 bases, the J end by 1 base, with 7 bases between. This CDR3 is 14 amino acids long. This CDR3 reads CASSSGWNTGELFF. The CDR3 coding sequence is TGTGCCAGCAGTTCCGGTTGGAACACCGGGGAGCTGTTTTTT.

This chain joins TRBV6-6 and TRBJ2-1; D is unresolved. CDR3 length: 15 residues. Trimming took 6 bases from V and 0 from J, leaving 12 bases between them. Germline V gives CDR1 MNHNY, CDR2 SVGAGI (reference sequence). CDR3 region: CASRRTDSSYNEQFF. CDR3 nucleotide sequence: TGTGCCAGCAGAAGAACTGACTCCTCCTACAATGAGCAGTTCTTC.

This clonotype has just a few counts. The rearrangement links TRBV18 to TRBJ2-1, with D hard to call. V was shortened by 4 bases and J by 4 bases, with 11 bases between the two germline ends. The CDR3 totals 14 residues. Germline V lookup: CDR1 KGHSH, CDR2 LQKENI. The CDR3 region is CASSRADEYNEQFF. In nucleotides, the CDR3 is TGTGCCAGCTCACGGGCTGACGAATACAATGAGCAGTTCTTC. The full variable domain, rest sourced from reference TRBV18 and TRBJ2-1, is NAGVMQNPRHLVRRRGQEARLRCSPMKGHSHVYWYRQLPEEGLKFMVYLQKENIIDESGMPKERFSAEFPKEGPSILRIQQVVRGDSAAYFCASSRADEYNEQFFGPGTRLTVL.